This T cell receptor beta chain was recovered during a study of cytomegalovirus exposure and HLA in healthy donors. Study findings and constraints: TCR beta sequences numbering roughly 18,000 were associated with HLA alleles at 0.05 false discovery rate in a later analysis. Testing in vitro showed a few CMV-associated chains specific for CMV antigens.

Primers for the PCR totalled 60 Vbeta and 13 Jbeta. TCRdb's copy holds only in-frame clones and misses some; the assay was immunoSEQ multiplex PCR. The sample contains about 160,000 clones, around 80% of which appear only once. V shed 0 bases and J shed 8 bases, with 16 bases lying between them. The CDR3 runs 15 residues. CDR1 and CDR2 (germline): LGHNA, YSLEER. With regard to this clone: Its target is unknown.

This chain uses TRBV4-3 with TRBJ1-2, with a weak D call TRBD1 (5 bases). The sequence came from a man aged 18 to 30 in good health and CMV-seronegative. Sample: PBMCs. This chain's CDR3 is CASSQDRGGARGYTF. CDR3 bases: TGCGCCAGCAGCCAAGATAGAGGTGGGGCGCGAGGCTACACCTTC.